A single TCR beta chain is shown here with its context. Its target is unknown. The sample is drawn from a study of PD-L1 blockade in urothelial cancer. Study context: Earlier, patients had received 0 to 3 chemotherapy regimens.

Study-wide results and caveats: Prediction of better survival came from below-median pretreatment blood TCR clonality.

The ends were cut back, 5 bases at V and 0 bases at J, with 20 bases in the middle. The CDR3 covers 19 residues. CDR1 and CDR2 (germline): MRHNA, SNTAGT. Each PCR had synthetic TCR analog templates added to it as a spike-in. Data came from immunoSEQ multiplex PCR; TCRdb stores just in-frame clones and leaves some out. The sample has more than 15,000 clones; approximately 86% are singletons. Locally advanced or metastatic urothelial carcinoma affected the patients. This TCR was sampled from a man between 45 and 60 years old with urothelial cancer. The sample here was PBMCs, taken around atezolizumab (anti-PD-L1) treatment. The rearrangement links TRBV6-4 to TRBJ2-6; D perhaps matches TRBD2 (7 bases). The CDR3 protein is CASSKTAGALNSGANVLTF. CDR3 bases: TGTGCCAGCAGTAAGACGGCGGGGGCTCTTAACTCTGGGGCCAACGTCCTGACTTTC.